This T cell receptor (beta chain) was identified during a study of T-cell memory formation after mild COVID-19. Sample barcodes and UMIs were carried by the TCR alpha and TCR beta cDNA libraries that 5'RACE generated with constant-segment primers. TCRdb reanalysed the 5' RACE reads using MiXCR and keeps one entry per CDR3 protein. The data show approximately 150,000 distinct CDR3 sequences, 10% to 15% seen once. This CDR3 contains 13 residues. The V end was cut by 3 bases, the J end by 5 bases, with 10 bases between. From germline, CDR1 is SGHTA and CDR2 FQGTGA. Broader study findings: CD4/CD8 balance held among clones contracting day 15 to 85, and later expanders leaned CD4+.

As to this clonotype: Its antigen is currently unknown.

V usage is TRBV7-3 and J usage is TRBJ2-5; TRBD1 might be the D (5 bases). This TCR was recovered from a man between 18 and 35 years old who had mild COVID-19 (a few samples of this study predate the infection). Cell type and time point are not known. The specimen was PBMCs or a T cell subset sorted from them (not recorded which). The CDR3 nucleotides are TGTGCCAGCAGCTTCATGTGGGGCGAGACCCAGTACTTC. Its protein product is CASSFMWGETQYF.